The clone carrying this T cell receptor beta chain showed up just a few times. The data are from a study of blood T cell repertoires in COVID-19. The wider study: The United States, Italy and Spain supplied acute and convalescent COVID-19 samples.

The authors' processing: It was from reference gene primer amplification that nucleated cell counts were estimated. The table came from immunoSEQ multiplex PCR; TCRdb's copy has only in-frame clones and leaves some out. The V and J calls and the clone size are those of that table, but D and trimming were determined from the DNA. The sample has 250,000 to 300,000 clones, around nine tenths seen once. One Seattle source followed patients from active infection through their disease course. Material: peripheral blood. This sequence originates from a woman aged 30 to 39 with COVID-19, enrolled during active disease.

The CDR3 bases are TGTGCCAGCAGCTCCCTGCCGGGACTTAACAATGAGCAGTTCTTC. It translates to CASSSLPGLNNEQFF. The J gene is TRBJ2-1, the V gene TRBV7-6; weak D call: TRBD2 (6 bases). Germline CDR1 is SGHVS and CDR2 is FNYEAQ. The CDR3 spans 15 residues. V lost 4 bases to trimming and J lost 5 bases, with 15 bases between them.